This TCR beta chain was identified during a study of shared clonotypes between healthy human individuals. All donors qualified as healthy HIV-negative adults and had experienced no recent acute infections or vaccinations. Negatively enriched CD4+ T cells were divided by CD45RA into naive and memory. This clone has just a few counts. What it binds is unknown. The CDR3 has 18 residues. Between the trimmed V and J ends, which lost 4 bases and 4 bases, there was a span of 22 bases. Germline V CDR1 and CDR2: SGHAT, FQDESV (reference sequence). Study outcomes and limitations: Having only a few donors restricted how much genetic and exposure-history diversity was captured. The sampled material consisted only of blood, and tissue repertoires are likely to differ.

Libraries were prepared by immunoSEQ multiplex PCR; TCRdb keeps only in-frame clonotypes and omits some of them. The repertoire includes about 1.1 million clones, about 84% of them detected once, and roughly 0.56% sits in the top ten. The V and J genes are TRBV11-1 and TRBJ1-4; D is perhaps TRBD1 (6 bases). Sequenced material: memory CD4+ T cells from PBMCs. Noted subset: CD45RA-negative fraction. The sequence derives from a man aged 18 to 35 in good health. Some clones in this sample may be carry-over from other donors' samples. CDR3 sequence reads: CASSSRSGAKDLNEKLFF. CDR3 nucleotide sequence: TGTGCCAGCAGCTCAAGATCAGGGGCCAAAGACCTTAATGAAAAACTGTTTTTT.